This is a list of T cell receptor beta chains from one sample in a study of OX40 agonist ivuxolimab in advanced cancers. This table comes from immunoSEQ multiplex PCR, and its TCRdb copy is limited to in-frame clones, with some not included. The sample lists 77,000 or so clones, around nine tenths occurring once. Here the sequenced sample was CD4+ or CD8+ T cells sorted from blood, taken in a trial of the OX40 agonist ivuxolimab. The receptors were gathered from an adult with an advanced solid tumor such as melanoma, head and neck, liver or kidney cancer. The conserved cysteine and the conserved F or W are not part of the CDR3 here.

V gene,CDR3 protein
TRBV4-2,ASSQSGGKETQY
TRBV5-1,ASSYYREAGELF
TRBV28,ASSIYYDGNQPQH
TRBV2,AGKGDSQRTGELF
TRBV18,ASSPAAPRETQY
TRBV7-8,ASSPRRGANIYGYT
TRBV2,ASSVISGDYNEQF
TRBV4-3,ASSQGEAGELF
TRBV30,AWSIQGRDGYT
TRBV6-1,ASSGVWDYTIY
TRBV5-6,ASSLGPGGQETQY
TRBV5-1,ASSFGLHTEAF
TRBV5-1,ASSSSGPPLYEQY
TRBV18,ASSPQGGKYGYT
TRBV9,ASSVSGVLSGNTIY
TRBV7-2,ASTFVGGTEAF
TRBV10-2,ASSEGLDHDEQY
TRBV28,ASSLFRGSGTYEQY
TRBV9,ASSVGASSSTDTQY
TRBV5-8,ASSLYVTGELF
TRBV19,ASSPRGAGGSNEQF
TRBV29-1,SVASAKKGYT
TRBV6-5,ASSYQGNQPQH
TRBV7-9,ASSQRASSNEQF
TRBV2,ASGVERGGTDTQY
TRBV14,ASSQASLGELF
TRBV18,ASSPPSSRPTGELF
TRBV28,ASSPRHLGYT
TRBV28,ASSLVLENTEAF
TRBV28,ASSSGGYSSYEQY
TRBV5-6,ASSLRQSPDTQY
TRBV19,ASSIRGASAGQPQH
TRBV10-3,AISEFAGSTGELF
TRBV7-6,ASSPGGGAYEQY
TRBV5-6,ASSSSRTSRYNEQF
TRBV5-1,ASTTTDTQY
TRBV6-1,ASSAGAGATYEQY
TRBV7-6,ASSLASGYGGYT
TRBV2,ASRRDTPEPQH
TRBV6-1,ASSETGRGMGTEAF
TRBV7-9,ASSPDRSYGYT
TRBV5-1,ASSLGVGVINEQY
TRBV7-2,ASSLGHYYGYT
TRBV29-1,SASIGPDYGYT
TRBV28,ASSLGIQETQY
TRBV5-1,ASGQDRGAVEQF
TRBV5-1,ASSADLNTQY
TRBV19,ASSRRGGGVDTQY
TRBV5-4,ASRDPRQGSNSPLH
TRBV5-1,ASSFSQGSYNEQF
TRBV5-1,ASSLVRNYGYT
TRBV5-1,ASSSIGGAVETQY
TRBV6-5,ASSTPQGADSPLH
TRBV11-3,ASSLDAGGPTDTQY
TRBV19,ASSMDRAVGELF